The 2 T cell receptor beta chains in this list originate from one sample, sequenced in a study of CD8+CD57+ T cells in acquired aplastic anemia. Both TCR beta VDJ combination and CDR3 sequence profiling were carried out. Genomic DNA was the template for this profiling. Each CDR3 protein gets one entry after TCRdb re-called the reads with MiXCR. The table lists roughly 130,000 distinct CDR3 sequences, about 46% of them singletons. The sample comprised sorted CD4+, CD8+, or CD8+CD57+ T cells (not recorded which) from PBMCs. These receptors were obtained from a human donor in good health, serving as a control.

Regarding this clonotype: Germline is not matched at one junction end, which may reflect a read error. The chain uses TRBV25-1 and TRBJ2-5; 7 bases fit TRBD1. CDR1 and CDR2 from the germline V gene are MGHDK and SYGVNS. The length of the CDR3 is 14 residues. Here the CDR3 reads CASTWTGPQETQYF. CDR3 DNA sequence: TGTGCCAGCACCTGGACAGGACCTCAAGAGACTCAGTACTTC.

In its sample, this clonotype was seen a few times. The rearrangement joins TRBV25-1 to TRBJ2-1; D tentatively reads TRBD1 or TRBD2 (6 bases each). Germline loops: CDR1 MGHDK, CDR2 SYGVNS. The V and J ends lost 5 bases and 4 bases respectively, with 21 bases between them. This CDR3 is built from 17 residues. The CDR3 region is CASSIQGGLTEYNEQFF. For the CDR3, the DNA is TGTGCCAGCAGTATCCAAGGGGGGTTAACGGAATACAATGAGCAGTTCTTC. Complete variable domain (other parts from reference TRBV25-1 and TRBJ2-1): EADIYQTPRYLVIGTGKKITLECSQTMGHDKMYWYQQDPGMELHLIHYSYGVNSTEKGDLSSESTVSRIRTEHFPLTLESARPSHTSQYLCASSIQGGLTEYNEQFFGPGTRLTVL.